The T cell receptor (beta chain) described here comes from a study of beta chain features in type 1 diabetes. Findings and limits, study-wide: Patients and controls would share equally any PCR tilt toward shorter templates. Shorter TCRB CDR3s, moderately but significantly so, were found in Type 1 diabetes patients in all four CD4+ subsets.

The CDR3 extends over 14 amino acids. Germline loops: CDR1 SGHNT, CDR2 YENEEA. V was shortened by 3 bases and J by 7 bases, with 16 bases between the two germline ends. In its sample, this clone was seen a few times. The antigen remains unidentified. As every portion of the isolated RNA was reverse transcribed, the sequencing read expressed TCRB transcripts. Read counts averaged about 3.57 million for samples of naive, central memory and regulatory T cells. Data came from immunoSEQ multiplex PCR; TCRdb stores just in-frame clones and leaves some out. Among 150,000 or so clones listed, 7.5% to 9.5% were seen once.

The sequence came from a woman between 18 and 30 years old in good health. Sequencing used central memory CD4+ T cells from blood. The rearrangement uses TRBV11-3 and TRBJ2-7; D perhaps matches TRBD1 (6 bases). The CDR3 sequence: CASSFVAGDGEQYF. The CDR3, as DNA: TGTGCCAGCAGCTTCGTGGCAGGGGATGGGGAGCAGTACTTC.